A single sample is the source of the 9 T cell receptor beta chains below, sequenced in a study of T cell repertoires in cytomegalovirus infection. TCRdb processed the reads anew with MiXCR; each CDR3 protein has one entry. The sample has about 160,000 distinct CDR3 sequences, 17% seen once. Sequences were obtained from CD8+ T cells from PBMCs. The source is a human donor in good health (CMV status not recorded). Some clones in this sample may be carry-over from other donors' samples.

The chain links TRBV20-1 to TRBJ1-2, with TRBD1 matching over 7 bases. The CDR3 is 14 residues long. With 6 bases clipped from V and 7 bases from J, the junction kept 14 bases outside the gene matches. Germline values: CDR1 DFQATT, CDR2 SNEGSKA (reference sequence). The CDR3 DNA is TGCAGTGCCGAACCGGGACAGCACTCTCCTGGCTACACCTTC. It yields the protein CSAEPGQHSPGYTF.

J is TRBJ1-2 and V is TRBV7-9; TRBD1 matches at 9 bases. V was clipped by 1 base and J by 3 bases; unmatched bases: 3. Germline V gives CDR1 SEHNR, CDR2 FQNEAQ (reference sequence). The CDR3 extends over 15 amino acids. The CDR3 sequence: CASSLETGGDYGYTF. Written as DNA, the CDR3 is TGTGCCAGCAGCTTAGAGACAGGGGGGGACTATGGCTACACCTTC.

The gene calls are TRBV7-8 and TRBJ2-1; D is perhaps TRBD2 (5 bases). V was trimmed by 1 base and J by 4 bases, leaving 14 bases between them. The CDR3 runs to 16 residues. Germline V gives CDR1 SGHVS, CDR2 FQNEAQ. DNA of the CDR3: TGTGCCAGCAGCTTAGGGGTACCGGGAACTTACAATGAGCAGTTCTTC. Translation gives CASSLGVPGTYNEQFF.

The V and J genes are TRBV7-2 and TRBJ2-6; no clear D. The CDR3 runs to 17 residues. Germline CDR1 is SGHTA and CDR2 is FQGNSA. With 4 bases removed from V and 2 bases from J, the gap between germline ends came to 15 bases. The CDR3 loop is CASSSIGRMAGANVLTF. The CDR3 DNA reads TGTGCCAGCAGCTCAATCGGCAGAATGGCTGGGGCCAACGTCCTGACTTTC.

This clonotype has a handful of counts. This chain joins TRBV6-2 or TRBV6-3 and TRBJ2-7; D remains unclear. The CDR3 extends over 16 amino acids. Between the trimmed V and J ends, which lost 0 bases and 2 bases, there was a span of 14 bases. Germline V lookup: CDR1 MNHEY, CDR2 SVGEGT. The CDR3 DNA reads as TGTGCCAGCAGTTACTCGACCCAGGCCAGACCCTACGAGCAGTACTTC. Its translation: CASSYSTQARPYEQYF.

At least ten counts were recorded for this clonotype. The V call is TRBV7-9, the J call TRBJ2-1; no firm D call. Germline CDR1 SEHNR, CDR2 FQNEAQ (reference sequence). The length of the CDR3 is 12 residues. Trimming left V 3 bases short and J 3 bases short, with 3 bases between. For the CDR3, the DNA is TGTGCCAGCAGCTTCGACTACAATGAGCAGTTCTTC. Its protein is CASSFDYNEQFF.

This clonotype occurred a few times. This chain links TRBV2 with TRBJ2-1; TRBD2 aligns across 10 bases. The CDR3 is 15 amino acids. J lost 6 bases, V lost 4 bases, and 6 bases had no gene match. The germline CDR1 and CDR2 sequences are SNHLY and FYNNEI. Written as DNA, the CDR3 is TGTGCCAGCAGTGCGGTAGCGGGGGGTTTCAATGAGCAGTTCTTC. Residues: CASSAVAGGFNEQFF.

The chain links TRBV11-2 to TRBJ2-5, with unresolved D. V was pared by 7 bases and J by 3 bases, with 12 bases between. Germline V CDR1 and CDR2: SGHAT, FQNNGV. The CDR3 extends over 13 amino acids. This CDR3 is CASINPGEETQYF. For the CDR3, the DNA is TGTGCCAGCATCAACCCTGGGGAAGAGACCCAGTACTTC.

The V gene is TRBV20-1, the J gene TRBJ2-1; 10 bases fit TRBD1. Germline V lookup: CDR1 DFQATT, CDR2 SNEGSKA (reference sequence). CDR3 length: 15 residues. The V and J ends lost 6 bases and 4 bases, in that order; junction bases with no gene match: 9. In DNA, the CDR3 is TGCAGTGCCCGACCATGGACAGGGGGTTACAATGAGCAGTTCTTC. As protein: CSARPWTGGYNEQFF.